This T cell receptor (beta chain) was profiled in a study of T cell clonality in common variable immunodeficiency. Study conclusions and caveats: In common variable immunodeficiency, TCR beta chains reportedly carried fewer deletions and N-nucleotide insertions.

Trimming cost V 2 bases and J 8 bases, with 17 bases left between them. This CDR3 has 15 amino acids. The germline gives CDR1 SGDLS, CDR2 YYNGEE. This table comes from immunoSEQ multiplex PCR, and its TCRdb copy is limited to in-frame clones, with some not included. This repertoire lists around 5,300 clones without singletons; 14% sits in the top ten. In its sample, this clone was seen many times. Its target is unknown. The CDR3 is cut off 3 residues early in the read; its end comes from the germline J gene. Patients and controls were mostly of Caucasian heritage. J is TRBJ2-1 and V is TRBV9; possibly TRBD1 for D (7 bases). The clonotype was recovered from a human donor with common variable immunodeficiency. The sequenced sample was peripheral blood mononuclear cells. The sequenced part of the CDR3 DNA is TGTGCCAGCAGCGTCAGGACAGGTAGGGGGGATGAG. Translated, it gives CASSVRTGRGDE. The full CDR3 sequence reads CASSVRTGRGDEQFF.